Listed below are T cell receptor beta chains from one sample, sequenced in a study of T cell responses to AZD1222 COVID-19 vaccine. This table comes from immunoSEQ multiplex PCR, and its TCRdb copy is limited to in-frame clones, with some not included. This sample carries about 140,000 clones, nearly 95% of them seen once, and the ten largest clones take 3% to 4%. Sequencing used peripheral blood, obtained 28 days after the second AZD1222 dose. Receptors originate from an adult who received the AZD1222 COVID-19 vaccine. The CDR3 runs from the conserved cysteine through the conserved F or W. Each record gives: CDR3 DNA, CDR3 protein, J gene, V gene, D gene, clone size. A D gene is named only where the DNA matches it firmly. Some rows have no size entry. The others give once, few or many, or a class for an expanded clone.

DNA: TGCGCCAGCAGCTTGGGATCTAGCGGGAGGACAGATACGCAGTATTTT
CDR3: CASSLGSSGRTDTQYF
J: TRBJ2-3
V: TRBV5-1
D: TRBD2
size: NA

DNA: TGCGCCAGCAGCTTGGATGCGGCCCTCCGGATAGGGCCCTACAATGAGCAGTTCTTC
CDR3: CASSLDAALRIGPYNEQFF
J: TRBJ2-1
V: TRBV5-1
D: NA
size: NA

DNA: TGTGCCAGCTCACCACCCAACCGGGGTTTGGCAGAGACCCAGTACTTC
CDR3: CASSPPNRGLAETQYF
J: TRBJ2-5
V: TRBV18
D: NA
size: NA

DNA: TGTGCCAGCAGGAGGGACAGGGAATATAACTATGGCTACACCTTC
CDR3: CASRRDREYNYGYTF
J: TRBJ1-2
V: TRBV2
D: TRBD1
size: NA

DNA: TGTGCTAGTGGTTTGGTACTAGCGGGAGGAGATACGCAGTATTTT
CDR3: CASGLVLAGGDTQYF
J: TRBJ2-3
V: TRBV12-5
D: TRBD2
size: NA

DNA: TGTGCCAGCAGGCAAGCATCCTCTGAAAAACTGTTTTTT
CDR3: CASRQASSEKLFF
J: TRBJ1-4
V: TRBV3-1/TRBV3-2
D: NA
size: NA

DNA: TGTGCCAGCAGCTACCCCGGGACAGGGACCAATGAGCAGTTCTTC
CDR3: CASSYPGTGTNEQFF
J: TRBJ2-1
V: TRBV7-3
D: TRBD1
size: NA

DNA: TGTGCCAGCAGCCGTAGCGGGAGGGGGTCCTACGAGCAGTACTTC
CDR3: CASSRSGRGSYEQYF
J: TRBJ2-7
V: TRBV14
D: TRBD2
size: NA

DNA: TGTGCCAGCAGCCAAGTAAAGAATTCACCCCTCCACTTT
CDR3: CASSQVKNSPLHF
J: TRBJ1-6
V: TRBV14
D: NA
size: NA

DNA: TGCGCCAGCAGCTTGGGTTCGGCGTTCGATGAGCAGTTCTTC
CDR3: CASSLGSAFDEQFF
J: TRBJ2-1
V: TRBV5-1
D: NA
size: NA

DNA: TGTGCCAGCAGTTACTCCTACCTTACAGGGGTTGCGCAGTATTTT
CDR3: CASSYSYLTGVAQYF
J: TRBJ2-3
V: TRBV6-6
D: TRBD1
size: NA

DNA: TGTGCCTGGAGTAGGGAGCTGAACACTGAAGCTTTCTTT
CDR3: CAWSRELNTEAFF
J: TRBJ1-1
V: TRBV30
D: NA
size: NA

DNA: TGTGCCATCAAAGGGGTGAGCACAGATACGCAGTATTTT
CDR3: CAIKGVSTDTQYF
J: TRBJ2-3
V: TRBV10-3
D: NA
size: NA

DNA: TGTGCCAGCTCACCTGACAGGGCGACAGATACGCAGTATTTT
CDR3: CASSPDRATDTQYF
J: TRBJ2-3
V: TRBV18
D: TRBD1
size: NA

DNA: TGTGCCAGCAGTTACCGAGAGGTCGGTCAGCCCCAGCATTTT
CDR3: CASSYREVGQPQHF
J: TRBJ1-5
V: TRBV6-5
D: NA
size: NA

DNA: TGTGCCAGCAGCGTATATAGCGGGAGAAACTACAATGAGCAGTTCTTC
CDR3: CASSVYSGRNYNEQFF
J: TRBJ2-1
V: TRBV9
D: TRBD2
size: once

DNA: TGCGCCAGCAGCCAACGGCGTGGGGGTATAGATACGCAGTATTTT
CDR3: CASSQRRGGIDTQYF
J: TRBJ2-3
V: TRBV4-3
D: NA
size: NA

DNA: TGTGCCAGCAGCTTGGGGCCGGAAGCTTTCTTT
CDR3: CASSLGPEAFF
J: TRBJ1-1
V: TRBV5-6
D: NA
size: NA

DNA: TGTGCCAGTACCGGGGCAGTCAATCAGCCCCAGCATTTT
CDR3: CASTGAVNQPQHF
J: TRBJ1-5
V: TRBV12-3/TRBV12-4
D: NA
size: NA

DNA: TGCGCCAGCAGCACCCACGCCACGACCGGGGAGCTGTTTTTT
CDR3: CASSTHATTGELFF
J: TRBJ2-2
V: TRBV5-1
D: NA
size: NA

DNA: TGTGCCAGCGTAGAGGACGGACTTTATAGCAATCAGCCCCAGCATTTT
CDR3: CASVEDGLYSNQPQHF
J: TRBJ1-5
V: TRBV5-4
D: NA
size: NA

DNA: TGCGCCAGCAGCTTGGACGGGTTCTCTGGAAACACCATATATTTT
CDR3: CASSLDGFSGNTIYF
J: TRBJ1-3
V: TRBV5-1
D: NA
size: NA

DNA: TGTGCCAGCAGTCACCGGACAGGGGAGGATGGCTACACCTTC
CDR3: CASSHRTGEDGYTF
J: TRBJ1-2
V: TRBV7-2
D: TRBD1
size: NA

DNA: TGTGCCAGCAGTTTATTTAGGGGCCGGACGACCACTCACTTC
CDR3: CASSLFRGRTTTHF
J: TRBJ1-2
V: TRBV28
D: NA
size: NA

DNA: TGTGCCAGCAGTTTCCTTCAAGGGAACACTGAAGCTTTCTTT
CDR3: CASSFLQGNTEAFF
J: TRBJ1-1
V: TRBV28
D: NA
size: NA

DNA: TGTGCCAGCAACCCAGGATCATTTGTCCATGAGCAGTTCTTC
CDR3: CASNPGSFVHEQFF
J: TRBJ2-1
V: TRBV7-9
D: NA
size: NA

DNA: TGTGCCTGGAGTGGGGCCGTCAGCCTGAACACTGAAGCTTTCTTT
CDR3: CAWSGAVSLNTEAFF
J: TRBJ1-1
V: TRBV30
D: NA
size: NA

DNA: TGTGCCAGCAGTCCGCTGTCCCGGGGCGGAAACACCATATATTTT
CDR3: CASSPLSRGGNTIYF
J: TRBJ1-3
V: TRBV6-5
D: NA
size: once

DNA: TGTGCCAGCAGCTTAATCGGAAGGAGTGACAGCTATGGCTACACCTTC
CDR3: CASSLIGRSDSYGYTF
J: TRBJ1-2
V: TRBV7-9
D: NA
size: NA

DNA: TGTGCCACCAGCAGAGGGGTGGGACAGGGGATTGGAGAAGCTTTCTTT
CDR3: CATSRGVGQGIGEAFF
J: TRBJ1-1
V: TRBV15
D: TRBD1
size: once

DNA: TGTGCCAGCAGCAAAATCGCGGGCCCCAGGCGGGAGACCCAGTACTTC
CDR3: CASSKIAGPRRETQYF
J: TRBJ2-5
V: TRBV21-1
D: NA
size: once

DNA: TGTGCCAGCTCACCAGGGAGGACAGGGGCCTCTGAAGCTTTCTTT
CDR3: CASSPGRTGASEAFF
J: TRBJ1-1
V: TRBV18
D: TRBD1
size: once

DNA: TGTGCCAGCCGGGACTCCTACGAGCAGTACTTC
CDR3: CASRDSYEQYF
J: TRBJ2-7
V: TRBV6-5
D: NA
size: NA

DNA: TGTGCCAGTAGCTATGGGGGGAGGATCGGGGAGCTGTTTTTT
CDR3: CASSYGGRIGELFF
J: TRBJ2-2
V: TRBV19
D: NA
size: NA

DNA: TGTGCCACCAGCAGACAAAAAGGTAGCGAAAAACTGTTTTTT
CDR3: CATSRQKGSEKLFF
J: TRBJ1-4
V: TRBV15
D: NA
size: NA

DNA: TGTGCCACCAGAGGGGGCCTTGAAAAACTGTTTTTT
CDR3: CATRGGLEKLFF
J: TRBJ1-4
V: TRBV15
D: TRBD1
size: few

DNA: TGTGCCAGCACACAGAGGAACACTGAAGCTTTCTTT
CDR3: CASTQRNTEAFF
J: TRBJ1-1
V: TRBV2
D: NA
size: NA

DNA: TGCGCCAGCAGCTTGGCGAGGACAGTCCAAGAGACCCAGTACTTC
CDR3: CASSLARTVQETQYF
J: TRBJ2-5
V: TRBV5-1
D: NA
size: NA

DNA: TGTGCCAGCAGCCCAACGACAGGGGAAGAGACCCAGTACTTC
CDR3: CASSPTTGEETQYF
J: TRBJ2-5
V: TRBV9
D: TRBD1
size: NA

DNA: TGTGCCAGCAGTTACGGGACAGGGGGCAATCAGCCCCAGCATTTT
CDR3: CASSYGTGGNQPQHF
J: TRBJ1-5
V: TRBV27
D: TRBD1
size: once

DNA: TGCGCCAGCACTAGACAGGGGGGGAATGAGCAGTTCTTC
CDR3: CASTRQGGNEQFF
J: TRBJ2-1
V: TRBV5-1
D: TRBD1
size: NA

DNA: TGTGCCAGCTCAACCTATGGGGAGCAGTACTTC
CDR3: CASSTYGEQYF
J: TRBJ2-7
V: TRBV19
D: NA
size: NA

DNA: TGTGCCAGCAGTGAAGGGTTAGGACAGGTAGGGCAGTTCTTC
CDR3: CASSEGLGQVGQFF
J: TRBJ2-1
V: TRBV6-1
D: TRBD1
size: NA

DNA: TGTGCCAGCAGCCCCAGATCTGGTTCGGGGTCACCCCTCCACTTT
CDR3: CASSPRSGSGSPLHF
J: TRBJ1-6
V: TRBV7-2
D: NA
size: once

DNA: TGTGCCAGCAGCCCTGGGAGACAGGGGAACTCACCCCTCCACTTT
CDR3: CASSPGRQGNSPLHF
J: TRBJ1-6
V: TRBV11-2
D: TRBD1
size: few

DNA: TGTGCCAGCAGCCACGTCTATGCGGGAGCTCAAGAGACCCAGTACTTC
CDR3: CASSHVYAGAQETQYF
J: TRBJ2-5
V: TRBV14
D: TRBD2
size: once

DNA: TGTGCCAGCAGTATGGGGTCCGCCTACGAGCAGTACTTC
CDR3: CASSMGSAYEQYF
J: TRBJ2-7
V: TRBV6-6
D: NA
size: NA

DNA: TGTGCCAGCAGCGTAGGACAGGGGCCTTATTCACCCCTCCACTTT
CDR3: CASSVGQGPYSPLHF
J: TRBJ1-6
V: TRBV9
D: TRBD1
size: NA

DNA: TGTGCCAGCAGCACCGGACAGGGCAATGGCTACACCTTC
CDR3: CASSTGQGNGYTF
J: TRBJ1-2
V: TRBV7-8
D: TRBD1
size: NA

DNA: TGTGCCAGCAGCGTGGGACTAGCGGGAGTTGAGACCCAGTACTTC
CDR3: CASSVGLAGVETQYF
J: TRBJ2-5
V: TRBV5-4
D: TRBD2
size: NA

DNA: TGTGCCAGCAGAACACCGTCTGAGGGGGCCTATGGCTACACCTTC
CDR3: CASRTPSEGAYGYTF
J: TRBJ1-2
V: TRBV27
D: TRBD1
size: NA

DNA: TGTGCCAGCAGCCTCTCACTAGCGGGGGGGGGTCAGACCAAAAACATTCAGTACTTC
CDR3: CASSLSLAGGGQTKNIQYF
J: TRBJ2-4
V: TRBV7-2
D: TRBD2
size: NA

DNA: TGTGCCAGCAGTGGGGTTGGGGAGGGCTTGGTTTTTAATCAGCCCCAGCATTTT
CDR3: CASSGVGEGLVFNQPQHF
J: TRBJ1-5
V: TRBV2
D: NA
size: NA